A single sample is the source of the 20 T cell receptor beta chains below, sequenced in a study of blood T cell repertoires in COVID-19. Assay used: immunoSEQ multiplex PCR; TCRdb lists only in-frame clones, some missing. The sample has around 260,000 clones, over 70% seen once. Sequencing was done on a sample of peripheral blood. The receptors derive from a middle-aged woman who had recovered from COVID-19.

The genes are TRBV5-1 and TRBJ1-3; D gene ambiguous. The CDR3 sequence is 13 residues long. The V gene lost 5 bases and the J gene lost 4 bases, with 10 bases spanning the gap. Germline lookup yields CDR1 SGHRS and CDR2 YFSETQ. The CDR3 loop is CASRVSTGNTIYF. The CDR3 DNA follows: TGCGCCAGCAGGGTTTCGACAGGAAACACCATATATTTT.

J is TRBJ1-2 and V is TRBV12-3 or TRBV12-4; 8 nucleotides align to TRBD1. J gave up 7 bases and V 7 bases, and 8 bases lay outside the gene matches. The CDR3 consists of 13 residues. The CDR3 is CASTWTGMVGYTF. The CDR3 DNA reads TGTGCCAGCACCTGGACAGGGATGGTTGGCTACACCTTC.

The rearrangement uses TRBV2 and TRBJ1-6, with D unclear. Germline loops: CDR1 SNHLY, CDR2 FYNNEI. This CDR3 region has 13 residues. Trimming took off 8 bases at V and 8 bases at J, with 13 bases between the two ends. The DNA for the CDR3 is TGTGCCAGCTGCAGGCTGGATGATTCACCCCTCCACTTT. Translation gives CASCRLDDSPLHF. The whole variable domain, remainder taken from reference TRBV2 and TRBJ1-6, is EPEVTQTPSHQVTQMGQEVILRCVPISNHLYFYWYRQILGQKVEFLVSFYNNEISEKSEIFDDQFSVERPDGSNFTLKIRSTKLEDSAMYFCASCRLDDSPLHFGNGTRLTVT.

The rearrangement uses TRBV3-1 (or the pseudogene TRBV3-2) and TRBJ2-3, with a tentative D call TRBD1 (6 bases). Trimming left V 4 bases short and J 2 bases short, with 16 bases between. Germline CDR1 is LGHDT and CDR2 is YNNKEL (reference sequence). This CDR3 is 16 amino acids long. In nucleotides, the CDR3 is TGTGCCAGCAGCCGATGGGACAACCCCCTCACAGATACGCAGTATTTT. This encodes CASSRWDNPLTDTQYF.

V and J are TRBV29-1 and TRBJ1-4; D uncertain. The CDR3 has 12 residues. Trimming removed 4 bases from V and 4 bases from J, with 7 bases in between. Looked up from germline, CDR1 is SQVTM and CDR2 is ANQGSEA. CDR3 sequence: CSVVGSNEKLFF. DNA of the CDR3: TGCAGCGTTGTAGGGAGTAATGAAAAACTGTTTTTT.

CDR3 region: CAISEWGQGAPDEQYF. The CDR3 DNA is TGTGCCATCAGTGAGTGGGGACAGGGGGCGCCTGACGAGCAGTACTTC. This sequence joins TRBV10-3 and TRBJ2-7; 12 nucleotides align to TRBD1. Germline assignment: CDR1 ENHRY and CDR2 SYGVKD. The CDR3 has 16 amino acids. Trimming cost V 1 base and J 5 bases; bases outside gene matches: 6.

The chain uses TRBV5-1 and TRBJ1-2, with D perhaps matching TRBD1 (5 bases). V was shortened by 0 bases and J by 7 bases, with 16 bases between the two germline ends. CDR1 is SGHRS and CDR2 is YFSETQ in the germline V gene. This CDR3 spans 15 amino acids. CDR3 sequence: CASSLAPKLGGGYTF. The CDR3 DNA reads as TGCGCCAGCAGCTTGGCACCGAAGCTCGGGGGTGGCTACACCTTC.

The V gene is TRBV6-1, the J gene TRBJ2-3; the match to TRBD2 covers 9 bases. This CDR3 region has 16 residues. V was clipped by 3 bases and J by 4 bases; unmatched bases: 8. CDR1 is MNHNS and CDR2 is SASEGT in the germline V gene. The CDR3, as DNA: TGTGCCAGCAGTGATTGGGGCGGGGGGGCCCCAGATACGCAGTATTTT. This translates into CASSDWGGGAPDTQYF.

V and J are TRBV5-1 and TRBJ1-1, with D possibly being TRBD1 (6 bases). From germline, CDR1 is SGHRS and CDR2 YFSETQ. The CDR3 sequence is 15 residues long. Trimming took 4 bases from V and 7 from J, leaving 20 bases between them. CDR3 residues: CASSIQGLYMGEAFF. CDR3 DNA sequence: TGCGCCAGCAGCATACAGGGCTTGTATATGGGTGAAGCTTTCTTT.

The chain couples TRBV15 to TRBJ2-7, with a tentative D call TRBD1 (6 bases). The CDR3 runs 12 residues. Germline-derived CDR1 and CDR2 are LNHNV and YYDKDF (reference sequence). Trimming pared 5 bases from V and 5 bases from J, leaving 10 bases between. CDR3 DNA sequence: TGTGCCACCAGCCGGGACAAGGACGAGCAGTACTTC. This sequence encodes CATSRDKDEQYF.

The genes are TRBV29-1 and TRBJ1-1, with TRBD1 identical over 9 bases. Germline V CDR1 and CDR2: SQVTM, ANQGSEA. This CDR3 has 11 amino acids. The V segment lost 4 bases and the J segment 9 bases; nucleotides outside the gene matches: 3. The CDR3 bases are TGCAGCGTTGTTGGGACAGGGCAAGCTTTCTTT. This gives the protein CSVVGTGQAFF. Based on the CDR3 plus reference TRBV29-1 and TRBJ1-1, the full variable domain is SAVISQKPSRDICQRGTSLTIQCQVDSQVTMMFWYRQQPGQSLTLIATANQGSEATYESGFVIDKFPISRPNLTFSTLTVSNMSPEDSSIYLCSVVGTGQAFFGQGTRLTVV.

The chain has TRBV2 and TRBJ1-1; TRBD1 matches 10 bases. V lost 4 bases, J lost 4 bases, and 3 bases stayed unmatched. There are 14 residues in the CDR3. Germline CDR1 and CDR2: SNHLY and FYNNEI. The CDR3 region has the DNA TGTGCCAGCAGTGGGACAGGGGGGGTCACTGAAGCTTTCTTT. As protein: CASSGTGGVTEAFF.

The chain uses TRBV5-6 and TRBJ2-7; the match to TRBD1 covers 8 bases. Germline V gene lookup returns CDR1 SGHDT and CDR2 YYEEEE. This CDR3 has 15 residues. V shed 4 bases, J shed 3 bases, and the junction held 9 bases outside the gene matches. CDR3 sequence (DNA): TGTGCCAGCAGCGTGGACAGGGTAATAATCTACGAGCAGTACTTC. Protein sequence: CASSVDRVIIYEQYF.

The rearrangement links TRBV6-6 to TRBJ2-3; maybe TRBD2 (5 bases). Per the germline V gene, CDR1 is MNHNY and CDR2 is SVGAGI (reference sequence). CDR3 length equals 12 residues. The V end was cut by 7 bases, the J end by 5 bases, with 10 bases between. CDR3 loop: CASTQSGDTQYF. In DNA form, the CDR3 reads TGTGCCAGCACCCAGAGCGGAGATACGCAGTATTTT.

J is TRBJ1-4 and V is TRBV7-9; 8 positions agree with TRBD1. The CDR3 covers 15 residues. V lost 3 bases, J lost 5 bases, and 5 bases stayed unmatched. The germline gives CDR1 SEHNR, CDR2 FQNEAQ (reference sequence). For the CDR3, the DNA is TGTGCCAGCAGCTTTGGGGACAGGAGGAATGAAAAACTGTTTTTT. Translating it yields CASSFGDRRNEKLFF.

The chain links TRBV13 to TRBJ1-2; D is perhaps TRBD1 (6 bases). The CDR3 is made up of 12 amino acids. Per germline, CDR1 PRHDT and CDR2 FYEKMQ (reference sequence). The V end was cut by 4 bases, the J end by 6 bases, with 9 bases between. The CDR3 loop is CASSSYRDGYTF. The CDR3 DNA follows: TGTGCCAGCAGCTCATACAGGGATGGCTACACCTTC.

The chain links TRBV6-5 to TRBJ2-7, with TRBD1 identical over 7 bases. The germline V gene has CDR1 MNHEY and CDR2 SVGAGI. The CDR3 loop spans 15 amino acids. V lost 1 base, J lost 0 bases, and 3 bases stayed unmatched. The CDR3 coding sequence is TGTGCCAGCAGTTACTTCGGGACAGTCTCCTACGAGCAGTACTTC. As protein: CASSYFGTVSYEQYF.

V is TRBV9 and J is TRBJ2-2; 9 bases are a match to TRBD1. This CDR3 spans 16 amino acids. Germline V CDR1 and CDR2: SGDLS, YYNGEE. Unmatched junction bases numbered 12, after V lost 5 bases and J lost 7 bases. CDR3 bases: TGTGCCAGCAGTACACCGGGACAGGGATTTTTCGGGGAGCTGTTTTTT. Translated, it gives CASSTPGQGFFGELFF.

The chain has TRBV27 and TRBJ1-1; a weak D match, TRBD1 (5 bases). The CDR3 consists of 13 residues. Looked up from germline, CDR1 is MNHEY and CDR2 is SMNVEV (reference sequence). V shed 5 bases and J shed 3 bases, with 10 bases lying between them. As DNA, the CDR3 is TGTGCCAGCAGTCCATGGGGGGACACTGAAGCTTTCTTT. It yields the protein CASSPWGDTEAFF.

The V gene is TRBV29-1, the J gene TRBJ1-1, with D possibly TRBD1 on 6 matching bases. CDR1 is SQVTM, CDR2 ANQGSEA, per germline. This CDR3 is 13 amino acids long. The V gene lost 1 base and the J gene lost 5 bases, with 11 bases spanning the gap. Written as DNA, the CDR3 is TGCAGCGTTGAAGGATACAGGGATACTGAAGCTTTCTTT. Residues: CSVEGYRDTEAFF.